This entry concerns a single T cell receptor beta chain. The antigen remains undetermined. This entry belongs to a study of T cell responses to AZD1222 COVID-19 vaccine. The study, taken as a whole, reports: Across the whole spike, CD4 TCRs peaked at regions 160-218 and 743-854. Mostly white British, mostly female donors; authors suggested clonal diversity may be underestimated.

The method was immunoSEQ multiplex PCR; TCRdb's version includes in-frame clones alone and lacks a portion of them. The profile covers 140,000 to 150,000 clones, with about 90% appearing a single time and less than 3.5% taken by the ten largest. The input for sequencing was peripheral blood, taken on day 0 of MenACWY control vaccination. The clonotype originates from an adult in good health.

The chain's CDR3 is CASYAGTDRGRDEQFF. The CDR3 DNA sequence: TGTGCCAGCTATGCCGGGACGGACAGGGGGCGAGATGAGCAGTTCTTC. V gene TRBV2 combines with J gene TRBJ2-1, with 11 positions matching TRBD1. V trimming: 8 bases; J trimming: 8 bases; junction bases outside the gene matches: 14. This CDR3 spans 16 amino acids. Germline V gene sequence: CDR1 SNHLY, CDR2 FYNNEI.